The 13 T cell receptor beta chains listed next were all sequenced from one sample in a study of shared clonotypes between healthy human individuals. Generated by immunoSEQ multiplex PCR, the TCRdb table keeps only in-frame clones and is missing some. The profile shows more than 1 million clones, about 80% of them singletons. The sequencing input was memory CD4+ T cells from PBMCs. Subset denoted: CD45RA-negative fraction. The receptors derive from a man between 18 and 29 years old in good health. Some clones in this sample may be carry-over from other donors' samples.

This clone came up a few times. V gene TRBV6-5 combines with J gene TRBJ2-2, with D perhaps assigned TRBD1 or TRBD2 (5 bases each). V gave up 2 bases and J gave up 6 bases, with 13 bases separating them. The CDR3 has 15 amino acids. Germline V CDR1 and CDR2: MNHEY, SVGAGI. CDR3 coding DNA: TGTGCCAGCAGTTACGTCTACGGGGACGCCGGGGAGCTGTTTTTT. Protein sequence: CASSYVYGDAGELFF.

With regard to this clone: Other DNA variants within this sample encode the same CDR3. The chain recombines TRBV11-2 with TRBJ1-1, with D unclear. The CDR3 runs to 13 residues. The germline V gene has CDR1 SGHAT and CDR2 FQNNGV. Trimming pared 3 bases from V and 1 base from J, leaving 6 bases between. This chain's CDR3 is CASSFSTNTEAFF. For the CDR3, the DNA is TGTGCCAGCAGCTTTAGCACGAACACTGAAGCTTTCTTT.

This chain joins TRBV5-1 and TRBJ2-3; 8 bases map to TRBD1. Germline V lookup: CDR1 SGHRS, CDR2 YFSETQ. The CDR3 covers 15 residues. Unmatched junction bases numbered 6, after V lost 1 base and J lost 5 bases. In DNA form, the CDR3 reads TGCGCCAGCAGCTTGCGCCAGGGGGCGGGAGATACGCAGTATTTT. It is translated as CASSLRQGAGDTQYF.

The chain combines TRBV11-2 with TRBJ2-7, with D perhaps matching TRBD2 (5 bases). The CDR3 has 14 amino acids. Germline CDR1 and CDR2: SGHAT and FQNNGV. Trimming removed 1 base at V and 3 bases at J, with 10 bases between. CDR3 DNA: TGTGCCAGCAGCTTAGGTTCTAGCTTCTACGAGCAGTACTTC. It yields the protein CASSLGSSFYEQYF.

The genes are TRBV7-9 and TRBJ2-3; weak D call: TRBD2 (6 bases). Germline V gives CDR1 SEHNR, CDR2 FQNEAQ (reference sequence). This CDR3 has 15 amino acids. The ends were cut back, 5 bases at V and 2 bases at J, with 14 bases in the middle. CDR3 coding DNA: TGTGCCAGCAGCCCCAGCGGGCGGTTCACAGATACGCAGTATTTT. Protein product: CASSPSGRFTDTQYF.

The V and J genes are TRBV11-1 and TRBJ1-1, with a possible D match to TRBD1 (5 bases). Looked up from germline, CDR1 is SGHAT and CDR2 is FQDESV (reference sequence). With 6 bases removed from V and 1 base from J, the gap between germline ends came to 15 bases. The CDR3 is 15 residues long. CDR3 nucleotides: TGTGCCAGCAGTCGCAGCGGGGGTAAGAACACTGAAGCTTTCTTT. Translation: CASSRSGGKNTEAFF.

The chain has TRBV7-6 and TRBJ2-2, with 9 bases lining up with TRBD1. The J segment lost 6 bases and the V segment lost 1 base, leaving 6 bases of the junction unmatched. CDR3 length equals 16 residues. Per the germline V gene, CDR1 is SGHVS and CDR2 is FNYEAQ. The CDR3 sequence is CASSLDPGQGAGELFF. The CDR3 nucleotides read TGTGCCAGCAGCTTAGACCCGGGACAGGGTGCCGGGGAGCTGTTTTTT.

This chain joins TRBV20-1 and TRBJ2-1; D remains ambiguous. CDR3 length equals 11 residues. The V and J ends lost 3 bases and 8 bases respectively, with 8 bases between them. Germline V gene lookup returns CDR1 DFQATT and CDR2 SNEGSKA (reference sequence). In DNA form, the CDR3 reads TGCAGTGCTAGCGGGCTGGATGAGCAGTTCTTC. Its protein is CSASGLDEQFF.

This clone was picked up one time. This sequence joins TRBV4-2 and TRBJ1-2, with 10 bases lining up with TRBD1. This CDR3 spans 13 amino acids. Germline V gene data show CDR1 as LGHNA and CDR2 as YNFKEQ. V lost 2 bases, J lost 8 bases, and 2 bases stayed unmatched. The DNA for the CDR3 is TGTGCCAGCAGCCAACGGGACAGGGGAGGCTACACCTTC. Translated, it gives CASSQRDRGGYTF.

The chain employs TRBV5-1 and TRBJ2-3; no reliable D call. Trimming pared 1 base from V and 1 base from J, leaving 13 bases between. The CDR3 totals 16 residues. Germline V CDR1 and CDR2: SGHRS, YFSETQ. The CDR3 protein is CASSLMMAGGTDTQYF. As DNA, the CDR3 is TGCGCCAGCAGCTTGATGATGGCAGGAGGCACAGATACGCAGTATTTT.

The chain employs TRBV5-5 and TRBJ2-1; tentative D call: TRBD2 (6 bases). Per germline, CDR1 SGHKS and CDR2 YYEKEE (reference sequence). CDR3 length: 18 amino acids. V was trimmed by 5 bases and J by 6 bases, leaving 27 bases between them. As DNA, the CDR3 is TGTGCCAGCAGGAGGAGGTGGGGTTGGCGGGATACTGTCAATGAGCAGTTCTTC. Translation gives CASRRRWGWRDTVNEQFF.

The count of this clone is one. This same CDR3 is encoded by further DNA sequences in the sample. The chain employs TRBV29-1 and TRBJ1-2; D possibly corresponds to TRBD1 (5 bases). V lost 1 base, J lost 2 bases, and 11 bases lay in between. Germline V lookup: CDR1 SQVTM, CDR2 ANQGSEA. The CDR3 consists of 14 residues. CDR3 protein: CSVEGRGVNYGYTF. Here the CDR3 DNA reads TGCAGCGTTGAAGGCCGGGGGGTGAACTATGGCTACACCTTC.

The genes are TRBV28 and TRBJ1-1; TRBD1 agrees at 7 bases. The trim removed 3 bases at V and 0 bases at J, leaving 4 bases unmatched. Germline loops: CDR1 MDHEN, CDR2 SYDVKM. The CDR3 has 15 amino acids. CDR3 sequence reads: CASSLAGTVNTEAFF. CDR3 DNA sequence: TGTGCCAGCAGTTTGGCCGGGACAGTGAACACTGAAGCTTTCTTT.